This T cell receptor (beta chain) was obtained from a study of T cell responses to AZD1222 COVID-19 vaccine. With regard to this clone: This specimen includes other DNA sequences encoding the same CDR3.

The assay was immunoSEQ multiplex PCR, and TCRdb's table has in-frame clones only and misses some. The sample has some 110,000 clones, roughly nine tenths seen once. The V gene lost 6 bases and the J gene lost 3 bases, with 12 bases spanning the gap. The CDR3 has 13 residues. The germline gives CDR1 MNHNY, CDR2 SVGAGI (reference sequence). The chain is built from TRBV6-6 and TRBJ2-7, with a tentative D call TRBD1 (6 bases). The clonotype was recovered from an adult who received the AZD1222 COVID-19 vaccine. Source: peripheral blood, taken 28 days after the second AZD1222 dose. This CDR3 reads CASSRGQNYEQYF. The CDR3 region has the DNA TGTGCCAGCAGCAGGGGACAAAACTACGAGCAGTACTTC.